This T cell receptor (beta chain) was recovered during a study of long-term antiretroviral therapy in people with HIV. General study findings and limits: Diversity rose after ART but stayed below transplant donor controls. Documentation of ART adherence, viral resistance or therapy changes was absent.

About this clone itself: What it binds is unknown.

V lost 3 bases, J lost 2 bases, and 8 bases stayed unmatched. The germline CDR1 and CDR2 sequences are SNHLY and FYNNEI. The CDR3 sequence is 16 residues long. An immunoSEQ assay, version v3.0, was performed at survey level. The method was immunoSEQ multiplex PCR; TCRdb's version includes in-frame clones alone and lacks a portion of them. The table lists about 28,000 clones, roughly 86% of them singletons, with about 5% in the top ten. The source is a woman aged 25 to 39 with HIV. The material was unsorted PBMCs, obtained 0.8 years after starting antiretroviral therapy. The chain employs TRBV2 and TRBJ2-3, with 7 bases fitting TRBD2. CDR3 residues: CASSEASGVNTDTQYF. The CDR3 nucleotides read TGTGCCAGCAGTGAGGCGAGCGGGGTAAACACAGATACGCAGTATTTT. The full variable domain, completed using reference TRBV2 and TRBJ2-3, is EPEVTQTPSHQVTQMGQEVILRCVPISNHLYFYWYRQILGQKVEFLVSFYNNEISEKSEIFDDQFSVERPDGSNFTLKIRSTKLEDSAMYFCASSEASGVNTDTQYFGPGTRLTVL.